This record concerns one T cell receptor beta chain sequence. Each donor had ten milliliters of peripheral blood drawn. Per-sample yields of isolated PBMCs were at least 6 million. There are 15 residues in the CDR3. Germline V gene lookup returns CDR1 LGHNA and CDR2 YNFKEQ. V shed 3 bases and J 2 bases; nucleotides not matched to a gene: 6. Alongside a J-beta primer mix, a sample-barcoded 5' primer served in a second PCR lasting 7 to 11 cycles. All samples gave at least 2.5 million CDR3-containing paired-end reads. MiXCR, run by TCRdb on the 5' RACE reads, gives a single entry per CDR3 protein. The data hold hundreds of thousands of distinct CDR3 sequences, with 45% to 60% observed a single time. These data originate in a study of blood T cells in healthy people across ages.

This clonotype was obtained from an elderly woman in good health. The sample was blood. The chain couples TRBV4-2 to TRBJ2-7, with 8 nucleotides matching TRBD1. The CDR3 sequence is CASSQEDRVTYEQYF. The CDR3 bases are TGTGCCAGCAGCCAGGAGGACAGGGTTACCTACGAGCAGTACTTC.